The rows below give T cell receptor beta chains drawn from one sample of a study of T cell changes during pregnancy in multiple sclerosis. Clones were read by immunoSEQ multiplex PCR, and TCRdb kept only the in-frame ones, dropping some. Among 50,000 to 75,000 clones listed, 91% were seen once. The source was peripheral blood, collected after pregnancy. Every receptor here comes from a female donor in good health, enrolled as a control in a pregnancy study. Each CDR3 is given with its conserved first and last residue. The D gene is left open where the match is weak. The listing skips clone size in some rows; elsewhere it reads once, few, many or a size class.

TRBV9	NA	TRBJ1-1	15	NA	CASSPHSKSNTEAFF	TGTGCCAGCAGCCCCCACAGCAAATCGAACACTGAAGCTTTCTTT
TRBV7-9	NA	TRBJ2-7	19	NA	CASSLDKKISPGQHYEQYF	TGTGCCAGCAGCTTAGATAAGAAAATATCACCGGGACAACACTACGAGCAGTACTTC
TRBV7-7	NA	TRBJ2-1	15	TRBD1	CASSLGTGIYNEQFF	TGTGCCAGCAGCTTAGGGACAGGGATTTACAATGAGCAGTTCTTC
TRBV6-1	NA	TRBJ1-3	14	TRBD1	CASSQGGAGNTIYF	TGTGCCAGCAGCCAGGGGGGTGCTGGAAACACCATATATTTT
TRBV6-1	NA	TRBJ2-7	15	TRBD1	CASREGTGWFNEQYF	TGTGCCAGCAGGGAAGGGACAGGGTGGTTTAACGAGCAGTACTTC
TRBV9	once	TRBJ1-1	14	NA	CASSAAGGAAEAFF	TGTGCCAGCAGCGCGGCCGGTGGGGCAGCTGAAGCTTTCTTT
TRBV7-9	NA	TRBJ2-1	15	TRBD1	CASSPGTAFYNEQFF	TGTGCCAGCAGCCCTGGGACAGCCTTCTACAATGAGCAGTTCTTC
TRBV11-3	NA	TRBJ2-1	15	NA	CASSRTGRTYNEQFF	TGTGCCAGCAGCCGAACAGGGCGGACCTACAATGAGCAGTTCTTC
TRBV18	NA	TRBJ1-5	14	TRBD1	CASSPTDRDQPQHF	TGTGCCAGCTCACCAACAGACAGGGATCAGCCCCAGCATTTT
TRBV5-1	NA	TRBJ2-7	15	TRBD1	CASSFPGQGIYEQYF	TGCGCCAGCAGCTTCCCGGGACAGGGGATCTACGAGCAGTACTTC
TRBV11-2	NA	TRBJ2-1	14	NA	CASSLDLGQTEQFF	TGTGCCAGCAGCTTAGACCTAGGACAGACTGAGCAGTTCTTC
TRBV7-3	NA	TRBJ1-2	16	NA	CASSLNRGGPIYGYTF	TGTGCCAGCAGCTTAAATAGGGGGGGTCCGATCTATGGCTACACCTTC
TRBV20-1	once	TRBJ2-7	11	NA	CSAIRQSEQYF	TGCAGTGCGATTCGACAGTCCGAGCAGTACTTC
TRBV30	NA	TRBJ1-2	14	NA	CAWSESARDYGYTF	TGTGCCTGGAGCGAGAGTGCCAGGGACTATGGCTACACCTTC
TRBV13	NA	TRBJ1-1	16	TRBD1	CASSPRQGTLHTEAFF	TGTGCCAGCAGCCCTCGACAGGGAACTTTGCACACTGAAGCTTTCTTT
TRBV4-2	NA	TRBJ2-1	13	NA	CASSQVAAREQFF	TGTGCCAGCAGCCAAGTCGCGGCGAGGGAGCAGTTCTTC
TRBV5-6	NA	TRBJ1-4	14	NA	CASSLAGRDEKLFF	TGTGCCAGCAGCTTGGCGGGCAGGGATGAAAAACTGTTTTTT
TRBV19	NA	TRBJ1-1	15	NA	CASSSHTPLNTEAFF	TGTGCCAGTAGTTCACACACCCCTCTGAACACTGAAGCTTTCTTT
TRBV7-3	NA	TRBJ2-5	14	TRBD1	CASSSGTGGGTQYF	TGTGCCAGCAGCTCCGGGACAGGGGGCGGGACCCAGTACTTC
TRBV4-1	NA	TRBJ2-7	14	NA	CASRTQESSYEQYF	TGCGCCAGCAGAACCCAGGAAAGCTCCTACGAGCAGTACTTC
TRBV7-9	NA	TRBJ2-5	13	NA	CASSHRSQETQYF	TGTGCCAGCAGCCACAGGTCCCAAGAGACCCAGTACTTC
TRBV7-2	NA	TRBJ1-2	15	NA	CASSLSPSEGYGYTF	TGTGCCAGCAGCTTATCGCCCTCGGAGGGCTATGGCTACACCTTC
TRBV2	NA	TRBJ1-5	14	NA	CASSEGLILRPQHF	TGTGCCAGCAGTGAAGGCCTAATCCTAAGGCCCCAGCATTTT
TRBV7-9	NA	TRBJ2-5	16	NA	CASINGLNVLQETQYF	TGTGCCAGCATCAATGGACTCAACGTCTTACAAGAGACCCAGTACTTC
TRBV7-6	NA	TRBJ1-5	15	NA	CASSLGGGGNQPQHF	TGTGCCAGCAGCTTAGGTGGCGGCGGGAATCAGCCCCAGCATTTT
TRBV15	NA	TRBJ1-5	15	TRBD1	CATSREGQGNQPQHF	TGTGCCACCAGCAGAGAGGGACAGGGAAATCAGCCCCAGCATTTT
TRBV7-2	NA	TRBJ2-3	14	NA	CASSLEGLGDTQYF	TGTGCCAGCAGCTTAGAAGGACTGGGGGATACGCAGTATTTT
TRBV11-2	NA	TRBJ2-1	17	NA	CASSFGGIEGFYNEQFF	TGTGCCAGCAGCTTTGGCGGGATAGAGGGATTCTACAATGAGCAGTTCTTC
TRBV7-8	NA	TRBJ1-6	16	TRBD1	CASSLEVRTGNSPLHF	TGTGCCAGCAGCTTAGAAGTTCGGACAGGGAATTCACCCCTCCACTTT
TRBV11-2	NA	TRBJ1-5	14	NA	CASSTKDSLQPQHF	TGTGCCAGCAGCACCAAGGACAGTCTTCAGCCCCAGCATTTT
TRBV9	NA	TRBJ2-3	13	NA	CASSPPSTDTQYF	TGTGCCAGCAGCCCCCCAAGCACAGATACGCAGTATTTT
TRBV30	NA	TRBJ2-1	11	TRBD2	CAWAGGYEQFF	TGTGCCTGGGCGGGGGGATATGAGCAGTTCTTC
TRBV10-3	NA	TRBJ2-5	16	TRBD2	CAISEQRGLIQETQYF	TGTGCCATCAGTGAGCAGCGGGGCCTAATTCAAGAGACCCAGTACTTC
TRBV7-2	NA	TRBJ1-1	15	NA	CASSLADSLNTEAFF	TGTGCCAGCAGCTTAGCGGACAGCCTGAACACTGAAGCTTTCTTT
TRBV18	NA	TRBJ1-2	14	NA	CASSPPKGIGGYTF	TGTGCCAGCTCACCACCAAAGGGGATCGGAGGCTACACCTTC
TRBV7-2	NA	TRBJ2-7	17	TRBD1	CASSRWVGQGTSYEQYF	TGTGCCAGCAGCCGGTGGGTCGGACAGGGGACTTCCTACGAGCAGTACTTC
TRBV4-1	NA	TRBJ2-3	15	TRBD2	CASSRGLAGTDTQYF	TGCGCCAGCAGCCGGGGACTAGCGGGCACAGATACGCAGTATTTT
TRBV6-1	NA	TRBJ1-1	15	TRBD1	CASRLSRGHPTEAFF	TGTGCCAGCAGGCTCAGTAGGGGGCACCCCACTGAAGCTTTCTTT
TRBV7-9	NA	TRBJ2-3	16	TRBD2	CASSLLAGVGTDTQYF	TGTGCCAGCAGCTTACTAGCGGGGGTTGGCACAGATACGCAGTATTTT
TRBV2	NA	TRBJ2-3	14	TRBD2	CAGKRGQSTDTQYF	TGTGCCGGAAAGCGGGGGCAGAGCACAGATACGCAGTATTTT